This T cell receptor beta chain is drawn from a study of tumor-infiltrating lymphocytes in primary liver carcinoma. On the study more broadly: Sample yields of productive TCRbeta reads, ranging from roughly 3.65 to 7.13 million, were similar across tissue types.

Concerning this clonotype itself: The antigen remains undetermined. No conserved phenylalanine or tryptophan is present at the end of the CDR3, so a read error is the likely explanation.

From roughly 21-30 mg of unsorted bulk tissue, DNA and RNA were co-extracted together. Priming with a constant-region primer yielded TCR beta cDNA from about 480 ng total RNA. Slightly modified ARM-PCR with three nested multiplex PCR rounds yielded TCR beta libraries. The study ran its first two PCR rounds for roughly 11 cycles each, using TRBV1-TRBV30 forward primers and a C-beta reverse primer. TCRdb analysed the multiplex PCR reads with MiXCR anew, one entry per CDR3 protein. The sample holds approximately 110,000 distinct CDR3 sequences, 50% to 80% seen once. Germline lookup yields CDR1 SQVTM and CDR2 ANQGSEA. The CDR3 consists of 15 residues. Study findings and constraints: Significantly larger top-250-clone fractions were found in tumors than in blood (p = 0.039). Only about 8-25% of top clones appeared in all five tumor regions. Reduced overlap was seen in tumor-adjacent and tumor-blood pairs versus tumor region pairs.

The specimen sequenced was liver tumor tissue from sampling region 3. As to subset: tumor region T3, left-lateral pole. The TCR was taken from a woman in her sixties with primary liver carcinoma and hepatitis B virus infection. The rearrangement joins TRBV29-1 to TRBJ2-5; 8 nucleotides line up with TRBD1. CDR3 nucleotide sequence: TGCAACGTAACCACAGGGGGGACTGCCCAAGAGACCCAGTACTTG. Protein sequence: CNVTTGGTAQETQYL.